Listed below are T cell receptor beta chains from one sample, sequenced in a study of chemoradiotherapy in HPV16-positive cancers. TCRdb's table, derived via immunoSEQ multiplex PCR, lists solely in-frame clones and lacks some. Here the sample spans approximately 50,000 clones, 90% being singletons. Sequences were derived from blood, sampled from a patient who underwent chemoradiotherapy. The receptors shown here come from a human donor with HPV-associated anogenital cancer. CDR3s include the opening cysteine and the closing phenylalanine or tryptophan. D genes are given only for firm matches. Rows may omit the clone size; those that give it use once, few, many or a size class.

V gene	J gene	clone size	D gene	CDR3 protein	CDR3 DNA
TRBV18	TRBJ1-3	-	-	CASSPKTGQFSGNTIYF	TGTGCCAGCTCACCTAAGACGGGGCAGTTCTCTGGAAACACCATATATTTT
TRBV28	TRBJ2-5	once	-	CASSFVETQYF	TGTGCCAGCAGTTTCGTCGAGACCCAGTACTTC
TRBV5-1	TRBJ1-3	once	-	CASSWDGGAGNTIYF	TGCGCCAGCAGCTGGGACGGAGGGGCTGGAAACACCATATATTTT
TRBV7-3	TRBJ2-7	-	-	CASSPRPAYEQYF	TGTGCCAGCAGCCCACGACCTGCCTACGAGCAGTACTTC
TRBV30	TRBJ1-1	-	TRBD1	CAWADRGNTEAFF	TGTGCCTGGGCCGACAGGGGGAACACTGAAGCTTTCTTT
TRBV7-2	TRBJ1-2	-	-	CASSFTERDYTF	TGTGCCAGCAGCTTTACGGAGAGAGACTACACCTTC
TRBV5-6	TRBJ1-4	once	-	CASSLRDIGEKLFF	TGTGCCAGCAGCCTCCGGGACATCGGAGAAAAACTGTTTTTT
TRBV18	TRBJ2-5	-	TRBD2	CASSTSGRYQETQYF	TGTGCCAGCTCGACTAGCGGGAGGTACCAAGAGACCCAGTACTTC
TRBV2	TRBJ2-1	once	-	CASTKTLGAYNEQFF	TGTGCCAGCACCAAGACACTGGGCGCCTACAATGAGCAGTTCTTC
TRBV2	TRBJ2-2	-	-	CASSETGMVAGELFF	TGTGCCAGCAGTGAAACGGGAATGGTGGCCGGGGAGCTGTTTTTT
TRBV6-5	TRBJ1-1	-	-	CASSYSNWADTEAFF	TGTGCCAGCAGTTACTCGAATTGGGCGGATACTGAAGCTTTCTTT
TRBV25-1	TRBJ1-2	-	TRBD1	CASSGGDRWAEDYTF	TGTGCCAGCAGTGGGGGGGACAGATGGGCGGAGGACTACACCTTC
TRBV7-2	TRBJ2-7	-	-	CASSSGLRHEQYF	TGTGCCAGCAGCTCAGGCCTCAGGCACGAGCAGTACTTC